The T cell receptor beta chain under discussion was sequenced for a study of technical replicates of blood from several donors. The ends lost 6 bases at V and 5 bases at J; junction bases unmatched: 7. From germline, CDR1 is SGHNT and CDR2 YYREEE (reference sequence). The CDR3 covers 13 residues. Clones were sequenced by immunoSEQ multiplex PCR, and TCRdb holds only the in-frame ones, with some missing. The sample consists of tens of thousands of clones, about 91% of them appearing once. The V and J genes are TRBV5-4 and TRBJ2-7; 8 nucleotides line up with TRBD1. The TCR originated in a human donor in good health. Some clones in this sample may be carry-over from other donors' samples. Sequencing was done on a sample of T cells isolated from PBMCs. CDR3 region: CASNGQGGHEQYF. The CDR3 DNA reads TGTGCCAGCAATGGACAGGGTGGACACGAGCAGTACTTC.